The 14 T cell receptor beta chains listed next were all sequenced from one sample in a study of lymphopenia after photon versus proton radiotherapy (dated by TCRdb to about 2019). Library preparation was by the immunoSEQ multiplex PCR assay. TCRdb obtained this table from immuneACCESS and retained in-frame rearrangements with V and J assigned. These tables miss some clones; where compared with another copy, unresolved V genes account for less than half of the shortfall, and the remainder is unexplained. In all, the sample holds fewer than 20,000 clones, and about nine tenths of those were seen once. More than 8% of the sample comes from the top ten. The sample was peripheral blood, taken from a patient treated with proton-based radiotherapy. Every receptor here comes from a man between 65 and 79 years old with pancreatic cancer.

This clone was observed a few times. This chain joins TRBV29-1 and TRBJ2-3, with D perhaps assigned TRBD1 or TRBD2 (5 bases each). Trimming stripped 7 bases from V and 0 bases from J, with 14 bases between. The CDR3 covers 14 residues. From germline, CDR1 is SQVTM and CDR2 ANQGSEA. This CDR3 is CSAEAGASTDTQYF. The CDR3 DNA reads as TGCAGCGCTGAGGCCGGGGCTAGCACAGATACGCAGTATTTT.

V and J are TRBV29-1 and TRBJ1-1, with D unclear. V was cut by 3 bases and J by 1 base, with 15 bases left in between. Germline CDR1 and CDR2: SQVTM and ANQGSEA. The CDR3 loop spans 15 amino acids. CDR3 sequence (DNA): TGCAGCGTTGATGAAGGCGGAGGGTCGAACACTGAAGCTTTCTTT. Its translation: CSVDEGGGSNTEAFF.

This sequence joins TRBV27 and TRBJ2-1; 8 bases agree with TRBD2. V lost 5 bases to trimming and J lost 7 bases; unmatched junction nucleotides: 7. There are 14 residues in the CDR3. The germline V gene has CDR1 MNHEY and CDR2 SMNVEV (reference sequence). In DNA, the CDR3 is TGTGCCAGCAGTCGGGGGGGCTTCAAGAATGAGCAGTTCTTC. This encodes CASSRGGFKNEQFF.

This clone has just one count. The chain joins TRBV5-1 to TRBJ2-1, with 8 positions matching TRBD2. Germline V gene sequence: CDR1 SGHRS, CDR2 YFSETQ. CDR3 length: 16 amino acids. The V gene end was trimmed by 0 bases and the J gene end by 0 bases; junction bases not matched to a gene: 2. This CDR3 reads CASSLASGSSYNEQFF. The CDR3 nucleotides are TGCGCCAGCAGCTTGGCCAGCGGGAGCTCCTACAATGAGCAGTTCTTC.

This chain connects TRBV30 to TRBJ2-5; 9 bases align to TRBD1. Germline CDR1 is GTSNPN and CDR2 is SVGIG (reference sequence). The CDR3 is made up of 16 amino acids. V lost 1 base to trimming and J lost 4 bases; unmatched junction nucleotides: 10. The CDR3 nucleotides are TGTGCCTGGAGTGAAATCGACAGGGGGTGGTCAGAGACCCAGTACTTC. Its translation: CAWSEIDRGWSETQYF.

The V call is TRBV29-1, the J call TRBJ1-1; 7 nucleotides align to TRBD1. Germline-derived CDR1 and CDR2 are SQVTM and ANQGSEA. This CDR3 is built from 13 residues. J lost 1 base, V lost 7 bases, and 6 bases had no gene match. This CDR3 is CSGRAGGNTEAFF. Written as DNA, the CDR3 is TGCAGCGGCCGGGCAGGGGGGAACACTGAAGCTTTCTTT.

This clone was recorded once. The chain has TRBV7-9 and TRBJ1-1; 10 nucleotides align to TRBD1. Trimming took 5 bases from V and 0 from J; bases not matched to a gene: 6. The CDR3 is 16 residues long. Per germline, CDR1 SEHNR and CDR2 FQNEAQ (reference sequence). The CDR3: CASSPGQGTMNTEAFF. The CDR3 nucleotides are TGTGCCAGCAGCCCGGGACAGGGGACGATGAACACTGAAGCTTTCTTT.

The J gene is TRBJ2-4, the V gene TRBV11-2; 10 nucleotides line up with TRBD1. V shed 0 bases, J shed 8 bases, and the junction held 10 bases outside the gene matches. The CDR3 runs 17 residues. From germline, CDR1 is SGHAT and CDR2 FQNNGV. The chain's CDR3 is CASSLEVDRGRRDIQYF. The CDR3 nucleotides are TGTGCCAGCAGCTTAGAGGTAGACAGGGGGCGTAGGGACATTCAGTACTTC.

V and J are TRBV5-5 and TRBJ2-7; the match to TRBD1 covers 7 bases. The J segment lost 6 bases and the V segment lost 2 bases, leaving 14 bases of the junction unmatched. Germline V gives CDR1 SGHKS, CDR2 YYEKEE (reference sequence). CDR3 length: 16 amino acids. The CDR3 sequence: CASSFKPQGVPSEQYF. The CDR3 DNA reads TGTGCCAGCAGCTTTAAACCGCAGGGGGTTCCTAGCGAGCAGTACTTC.

The V gene is TRBV20-1, the J gene TRBJ2-7, with no clear D. Germline CDR1 DFQATT, CDR2 SNEGSKA (reference sequence). The CDR3 runs 11 residues. Trimming cost V 3 bases and J 6 bases, with 9 bases left between them. This chain's CDR3 is CSASGPSEQYF. The CDR3 nucleotides read TGCAGTGCTAGCGGACCCTCCGAGCAGTACTTC.

This clone is labeled medium-sized. The genes are TRBV5-5 and TRBJ2-7, with 9 positions matching TRBD1. V was clipped by 4 bases and J by 0 bases; unmatched bases: 5. The CDR3 spans 15 residues. CDR1 and CDR2 from the germline V gene are SGHKS and YYEKEE (reference sequence). The CDR3 DNA reads as TGTGCCAGCAGCAACCGGGACAGGGCCTCCTACGAGCAGTACTTC. As protein: CASSNRDRASYEQYF. The full variable domain, completed using reference TRBV5-5 and TRBJ2-7, is DAGVTQSPTHLIKTRGQQVTLRCSPISGHKSVSWYQQVLGQGPQFIFQYYEKEERGRGNFPDRFSARQFPNYSSELNVNALLLGDSALYLCASSNRDRASYEQYFGPGTRLTVT.

The chain uses TRBV7-2 and TRBJ1-1; possibly TRBD1 for D (5 bases). This CDR3 region has 15 residues. Trimming removed 1 base at V and 0 bases at J, with 9 bases between. The germline gives CDR1 SGHTA, CDR2 FQGNSA. Here the CDR3 DNA reads TGTGCCAGCAGCTTAGTTGGGGGGATGAACACTGAAGCTTTCTTT. It specifies CASSLVGGMNTEAFF. Complete variable domain (other parts from reference TRBV7-2 and TRBJ1-1): GAGVSQSPSNKVTEKGKDVELRCDPISGHTALYWYRQSLGQGLEFLIYFQGNSAPDKSGLPSDRFSAERTGGSVSTLTIQRTQQEDSAVYLCASSLVGGMNTEAFFGQGTRLTVV.

This clone has only one observation. CDR3 bases: TGTGCCAGCAGTGAAGCGCCCTTCTTCACGGGTGGCTACACCTTC. Protein product: CASSEAPFFTGGYTF. The chain recombines TRBV6-1 with TRBJ1-2, with D hard to call. The CDR3 spans 15 residues. V gave up 0 bases and J gave up 7 bases, with 15 bases separating them. The V gene's germline CDR1 is MNHNS and CDR2 SASEGT.

The chain is built from TRBV2 and TRBJ1-5; D is undetermined. V was shortened by 6 bases and J by 1 base, with 7 bases between the two germline ends. Germline lookup yields CDR1 SNHLY and CDR2 FYNNEI. CDR3 length equals 13 residues. CDR3 loop: CASRISSNQPQHF. CDR3 DNA: TGTGCCAGCAGAATATCGAGCAATCAGCCCCAGCATTTT.